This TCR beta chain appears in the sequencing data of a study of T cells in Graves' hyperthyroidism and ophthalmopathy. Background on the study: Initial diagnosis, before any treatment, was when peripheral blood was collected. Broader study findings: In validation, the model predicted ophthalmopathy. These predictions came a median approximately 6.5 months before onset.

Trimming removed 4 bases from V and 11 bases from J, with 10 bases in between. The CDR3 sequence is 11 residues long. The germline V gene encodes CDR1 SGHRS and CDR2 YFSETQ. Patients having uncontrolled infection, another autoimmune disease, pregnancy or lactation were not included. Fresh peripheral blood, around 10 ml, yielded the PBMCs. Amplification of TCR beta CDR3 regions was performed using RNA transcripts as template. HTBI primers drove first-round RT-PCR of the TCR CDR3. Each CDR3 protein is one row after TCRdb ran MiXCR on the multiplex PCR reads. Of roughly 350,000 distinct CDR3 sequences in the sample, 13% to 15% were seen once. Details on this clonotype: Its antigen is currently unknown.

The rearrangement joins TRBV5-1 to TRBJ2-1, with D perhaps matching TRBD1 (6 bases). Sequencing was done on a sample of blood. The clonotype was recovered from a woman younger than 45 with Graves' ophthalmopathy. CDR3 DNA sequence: TGCGCCAGCAGCCAGGACAGACAGCAGTTCTTC. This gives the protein CASSQDRQQFF.